Included here is one T cell receptor beta chain sequence, with context. The V end was cut by 8 bases, the J end by 0 bases, with 13 bases between. CDR1 is SGHTA and CDR2 is FQGNSA in the germline V gene. CDR3 length: 14 residues. The data were taken from a study of blood T cell repertoires in COVID-19. About the research overall: The United States, Italy and Spain provided the acute and convalescent COVID-19 samples.

As processed by the authors: Researchers report that nucleated cell counts were estimated from reference gene primer amplification. Measured with immunoSEQ multiplex PCR; TCRdb has only the in-frame clones, and not every one. The V and J calls and clone size come from that table; D and trimming were worked out from the DNA. The sample has around 450,000 clones; roughly 90% are singletons. This clonotype was obtained from a woman aged 25 to 39 with acute or convalescent COVID-19. The V and J genes are TRBV7-2 and TRBJ1-2; D gene unclear. Specimen: peripheral blood. The DNA of the CDR3 is TGTGCCAGCGCCTGGCAGCGTTCTAACTATGGCTACACCTTC. Protein sequence: CASAWQRSNYGYTF. The full variable domain, with the rest looked up from reference TRBV7-2 and TRBJ1-2, is GAGVSQSPSNKVTEKGKDVELRCDPISGHTALYWYRQSLGQGLEFLIYFQGNSAPDKSGLPSDRFSAERTGGSVSTLTIQRTQQEDSAVYLCASAWQRSNYGYTFGSGTRLTVV.